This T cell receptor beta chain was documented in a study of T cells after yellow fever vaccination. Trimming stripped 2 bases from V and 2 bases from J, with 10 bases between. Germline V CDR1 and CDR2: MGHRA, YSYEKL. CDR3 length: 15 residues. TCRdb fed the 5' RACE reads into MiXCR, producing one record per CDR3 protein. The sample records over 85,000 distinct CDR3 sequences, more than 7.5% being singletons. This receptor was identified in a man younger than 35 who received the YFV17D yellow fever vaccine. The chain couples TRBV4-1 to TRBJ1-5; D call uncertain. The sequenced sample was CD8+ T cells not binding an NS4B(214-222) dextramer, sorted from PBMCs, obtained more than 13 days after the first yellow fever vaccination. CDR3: CASSQIGRGNQPQHF. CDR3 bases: TGCGCCAGCAGCCAAATCGGCCGGGGCAATCAGCCCCAGCATTTT.